This T cell receptor (beta chain) was found in a study of cytotoxic CD8 clonotypes in ibrutinib-treated CLL. The germline V gene encodes CDR1 SGHVS and CDR2 FNYEAQ. The CDR3 extends over 14 amino acids. V shed 5 bases and J 3 bases; nucleotides not matched to a gene: 7. Repertoires were generated with immunoSEQ multiplex PCR, while TCRdb's copy carries only in-frame clones and drops some. The repertoire holds 250,000 to 350,000 clones, with about 72% as singletons. The sequence derives from a human donor with chronic lymphocytic leukemia. This chain uses TRBV7-6 with TRBJ2-7, with 7 bases fitting TRBD2. The material was PBMCs, obtained at disease progression, from a patient treated with ibrutinib. The CDR3 coding sequence is TGTGCCAGCAGCGCCGACGGGGGGAGCTACGAGCAGTACTTC. Amino acids: CASSADGGSYEQYF.